This T cell receptor beta chain was sequenced for a study of T cell repertoires in cytomegalovirus infection. Study context: HLA-C-restricted CMV epitopes, recently identified, and well-studied HLA-B-restricted ones were used by the study. An indication of both CMV infection and matching HLA type came from public TCR beta signatures.

With respect to this clonotype: Its specificity is unknown.

Germline V gives CDR1 SNHLY, CDR2 FYNNEI. The germline V and J ends were trimmed by 1 base and 5 bases, with 15 bases remaining between them. The CDR3 is made up of 16 amino acids. In TCRdb, the reads were re-called with MiXCR into one record per CDR3 protein. Of 110,000 or so distinct CDR3 sequences detected, 29% appear once; the ten largest clones hold roughly three quarters. Findings and limits, study-wide: Dominating the ex vivo response were TCR beta clonotypes that were CMV-specific and HLA-C-restricted.

The V gene is TRBV2, the J gene TRBJ1-5; unclear D gene. The sequencing used CD8+ T cells from cultured PBMCs, collected from culture after CMV antigen stimulation. This TCR came from a human donor in good health (CMV status not recorded). Some clones in this sample may be carry-over from other donors' samples. The CDR3 sequence is CASSEDAPSLDQPQHF. The CDR3 nucleotides read TGTGCCAGCAGTGAAGATGCACCGTCCCTTGATCAGCCCCAGCATTTT.